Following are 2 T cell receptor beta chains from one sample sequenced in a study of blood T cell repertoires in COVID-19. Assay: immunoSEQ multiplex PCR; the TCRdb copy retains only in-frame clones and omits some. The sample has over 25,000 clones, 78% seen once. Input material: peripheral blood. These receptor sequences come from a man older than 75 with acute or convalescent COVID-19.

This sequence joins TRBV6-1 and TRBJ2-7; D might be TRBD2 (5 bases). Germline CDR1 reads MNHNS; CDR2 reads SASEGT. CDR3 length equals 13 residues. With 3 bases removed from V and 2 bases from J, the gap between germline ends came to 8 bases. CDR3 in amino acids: CASSEELAYEQYF. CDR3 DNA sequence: TGTGCCAGCAGTGAGGAACTAGCCTACGAGCAGTACTTC.

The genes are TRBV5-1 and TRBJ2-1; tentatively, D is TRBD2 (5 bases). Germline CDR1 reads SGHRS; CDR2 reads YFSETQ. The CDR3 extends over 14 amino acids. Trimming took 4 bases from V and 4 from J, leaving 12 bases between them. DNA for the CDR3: TGCGCCAGCAGCGGCCGGGATGGATACAATGAGCAGTTCTTC. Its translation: CASSGRDGYNEQFF.